This T cell receptor (gamma chain) comes out of a study of γδ T cells in repeated Plasmodium falciparum infection. Overall study context: Malaria-naive adults were infected with P. falciparum NF54 four times over around 600 days. Findings of the study overall: Many TCRgamma sequences overlapped between individuals in stable Vgamma9/Vdelta2+ repertoires. Vdelta2-negative gammadelta repertoires, largely Vdelta1+, seemingly showed infection-driven waves of new clonal selection.

Sequencing covered both gamma and delta TCR chains per sample. TCRdb reprocessed the multiplex PCR reads using CATT. The sample includes 30,000 or so gamma-chain clones, more than 1.4% of them seen just once. Flow sorting of PBMC yielded separate Vgamma9/Vdelta2+ and Vdelta2-negative gammadelta T cell populations for bulk repertoire analysis. The CDR3 covers 13 residues. J gave up 12 bases and V 0 bases, and 11 bases lay outside the gene matches. In germline, CDR1 is EGSTGY, CDR2 YDSYTSSV. This clone was seen more than once but under ten times. The antigen remains undetermined. TCRdb's protein for this DNA is that of a much larger clone and differs from the translation at residue 10, likely a read error; the protein shown is the DNA translation.

V and J are TRGV4 and TRGJ1 or TRGJ2. Since TCRdb gives no J gene, matching the DNA to germline was used here to assign it. The clonotype was recovered from a pool of human donors (malaria-infected and uninfected, not separated). The sequenced material came from gamma-delta T cells from blood. CDR3 sequence reads: CATWDGRPPTKLF. CDR3 in DNA: TGTGCCACCTGGGATGGGCGCCCCCCCACGAAACTCTTT.